The 5 T cell receptor beta chains below were found in one sample sequenced in a study of CD4 T cells in relation to SARS-CoV-2 and coronaviruses. These TCRs' antigens remain unknown. The assay was immunoSEQ multiplex PCR, and TCRdb's table has in-frame clones only and misses some. Of some 29,000 clones in the sample, 74% were seen once. Before the COVID-19 pandemic, during about 2010-2018, CD4+ T cells were taken from unexposed donors. After about 10 days of culture, CD4+ T cells were isolated. The specimen sequenced was CD4+ T cells from PBMCs, cultured in vitro. Every receptor here comes from a human donor in good health.

V gene TRBV3-1 (or the pseudogene TRBV3-2) combines with J gene TRBJ1-5; 7 bases agree with TRBD1. The germline gives CDR1 LGHDT, CDR2 YNNKEL (reference sequence). The CDR3 is made up of 16 amino acids. Trimming cost V 0 bases and J 0 bases; bases outside gene matches: 2. This chain's CDR3 is CASSQEGTASNQPQHF. The CDR3, as DNA: TGTGCCAGCAGCCAAGAGGGGACAGCTAGCAATCAGCCCCAGCATTTT.

This chain joins TRBV7-6 and TRBJ1-4; TRBD1 aligns across 8 bases. From germline, CDR1 is SGHVS and CDR2 FNYEAQ. V lost 5 bases, J lost 7 bases, and 9 bases stayed unmatched. The CDR3 has 15 amino acids. This CDR3 reads CASSPTGEVVEKLFF. CDR3 sequence (DNA): TGTGCCAGCAGCCCGACAGGGGAGGTGGTTGAAAAACTGTTTTTT.

J is TRBJ1-5 and V is TRBV7-2; 8 bases are a match to TRBD1. V gave up 5 bases and J gave up 3 bases; unmatched junction bases: 6. The CDR3 is made up of 15 amino acids. Germline V CDR1 and CDR2: SGHTA, FQGNSA. As DNA, the CDR3 is TGTGCCAGCAGCATAACAGGGGGAGTCAATCAGCCCCAGCATTTT. It is translated as CASSITGGVNQPQHF.

The V gene is TRBV4-3, the J gene TRBJ2-2; 8 bases align to TRBD2. J was trimmed by 3 bases and V by 0 bases; bases with no gene match: 6. This CDR3 has 17 amino acids. CDR1 is LGHNA and CDR2 is YSLEER in the germline V gene. The CDR3 DNA is TGCGCCAGCAGCCAAGAGGGCGGGAGGTCGGACACCGGGGAGCTGTTTTTT. Translated: CASSQEGGRSDTGELFF.

The chain is built from TRBV19 and TRBJ1-3; unclear D gene. The CDR3 consists of 13 residues. V was shortened by 6 bases and J by 8 bases, with 14 bases between the two germline ends. Per germline, CDR1 LNHDA and CDR2 SQIVND (reference sequence). CDR3 residues: CASSLRPGDTIYF. In DNA form, the CDR3 reads TGTGCCAGTAGCCTTCGACCGGGAGACACCATATATTTT.